A single sample is the source of the 8 T cell receptor beta chains below, sequenced in a study of CD8 T cells in ankylosing spondylitis. Broader study findings: Typical of ankylosing spondylitis blood, it appeared, was a TCR beta motif of seven to nine highly homologous variants.

TCRdb used MiXCR to reprocess the 5' RACE reads, holding one entry per CDR3 protein. The profile shows 390,000 or so distinct CDR3 sequences, 20% to 25% of them singletons. These receptors' targets are unknown. Sequencing was done on a sample of blood, either unsorted or a sorted T cell fraction (not recorded which). All receptors come from a male donor with ankylosing spondylitis.

V and J are TRBV29-1 and TRBJ2-3; 10 bases line up with TRBD2. This CDR3 contains 15 residues. V gave up 2 bases and J gave up 3 bases; unmatched junction bases: 5. Germline values: CDR1 SQVTM, CDR2 ANQGSEA. The CDR3 DNA reads TGCAGCGTTGAACTAGCGGGAGTGGAAACAGATACGCAGTATTTT. It encodes CSVELAGVETDTQYF.

The CDR3 region is CASSLTYANTGELFF. The DNA for the CDR3 is TGTGCCAGCAGCCTGACATACGCGAACACCGGGGAGCTGTTTTTT. The chain uses TRBV11-2 and TRBJ2-2; unclear D gene. Trimming took off 5 bases at V and 0 bases at J, with 10 bases between the two ends. This CDR3 has 15 amino acids. The germline V gene has CDR1 SGHAT and CDR2 FQNNGV.

The rearrangement uses TRBV3-1 and TRBJ2-7; no clear D. CDR3 size: 11 residues. V lost 5 bases and J lost 5, with 7 bases in between. CDR1 LGHDT and CDR2 YNNKEL come from the germline V gene (reference sequence). CDR3 in amino acids: CASSSNHEQYF. For the CDR3, the DNA is TGTGCCAGCAGCTCCAACCACGAGCAGTACTTC.

This clonotype was detected only a few times. This chain joins TRBV7-9 and TRBJ1-1, with 7 bases matching TRBD1. Germline V CDR1 and CDR2: SEHNR, FQNEAQ (reference sequence). CDR3 length: 15 amino acids. J gave up 6 bases and V 1 base, and 8 bases lay outside the gene matches. The CDR3 protein is CASSLGTGGRSEAFF. Here the CDR3 DNA reads TGTGCCAGCAGCTTAGGGACAGGAGGTAGGTCTGAAGCTTTCTTT.

This clonotype was found many times. The CDR3 reads CASRNSGTKETQYF. The CDR3 coding sequence is TGTGCCAGCAGAAATAGCGGGACGAAAGAGACCCAGTACTTC. The rearrangement links TRBV12-3 or TRBV12-4 to TRBJ2-5, with 8 bases lining up with TRBD2. The CDR3 loop spans 14 amino acids. Trimming at V came to 6 bases and at J to 3 bases, leaving 6 bases not matched to a gene.

The chain combines TRBV20-1 with TRBJ2-3; D possibly matches TRBD1 or TRBD2 (6 bases each). Germline CDR1 and CDR2: DFQATT and SNEGSKA (reference sequence). The CDR3 sequence is 15 residues long. Trimming removed 6 bases from V and 0 bases from J, with 16 bases in between. CDR3 in DNA: TGCAGTGCGCGCCCCAGAGGGGGGAGCACAGATACGCAGTATTTT. It is translated as CSARPRGGSTDTQYF.

This clonotype was seen only a few times. This rearrangement joins TRBV10-3 to TRBJ2-2, with 7 bases fitting TRBD1. Per the germline V gene, CDR1 is ENHRY and CDR2 is SYGVKD. Losses at the gene ends were 10 bases for V and 4 bases for J; bases not matched to a gene: 9. This CDR3 contains 14 residues. CDR3 amino acids: CATDQGDSTGELFF. The CDR3 nucleotides read TGTGCCACAGACCAGGGGGATAGCACCGGGGAGCTGTTTTTT.

The V and J genes are TRBV3-1 and TRBJ2-1; possible D gene TRBD2, 7 bases. Germline CDR1 reads LGHDT; CDR2 reads YNNKEL (reference sequence). The CDR3 runs 14 residues. V was pared by 3 bases and J by 6 bases, with 12 bases between. DNA of the CDR3: TGTGCCAGCAGCCAGGGGGGGGCTCTCAATGAGCAGTTCTTC. This codes for CASSQGGALNEQFF.